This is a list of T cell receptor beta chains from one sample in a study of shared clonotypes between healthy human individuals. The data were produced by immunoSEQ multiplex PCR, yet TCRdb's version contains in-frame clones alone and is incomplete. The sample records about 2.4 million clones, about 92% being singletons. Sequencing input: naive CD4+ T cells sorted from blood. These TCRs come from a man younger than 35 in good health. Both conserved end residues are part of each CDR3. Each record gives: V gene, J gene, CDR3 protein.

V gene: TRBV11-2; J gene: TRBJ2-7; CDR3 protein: CASSFSQLGEQYF
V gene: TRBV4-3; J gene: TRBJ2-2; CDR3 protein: CASSQPGAEGRELFF
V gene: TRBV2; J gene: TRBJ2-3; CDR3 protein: CASRGQGDTQYF
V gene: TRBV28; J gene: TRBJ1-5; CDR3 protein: CASSGNQPQHF
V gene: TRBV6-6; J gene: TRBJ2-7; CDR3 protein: CASSPTGYEQYF
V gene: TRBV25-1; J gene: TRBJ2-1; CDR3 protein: CASSEVQSEQFF
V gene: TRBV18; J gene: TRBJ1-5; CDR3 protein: CASSVDGYNQPQHF
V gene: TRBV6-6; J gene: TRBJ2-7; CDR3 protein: CASSPGGEQYF
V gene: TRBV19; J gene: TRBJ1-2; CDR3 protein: CASSPDRGGGYTF
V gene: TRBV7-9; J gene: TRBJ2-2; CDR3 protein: CASGSRALNTGELFF
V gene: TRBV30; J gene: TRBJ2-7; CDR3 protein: CAWSVQGGYFEQYF
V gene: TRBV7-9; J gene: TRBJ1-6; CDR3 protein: CASSLALGENSPLHF
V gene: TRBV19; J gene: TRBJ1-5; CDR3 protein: CASSIGTASNQPQHF
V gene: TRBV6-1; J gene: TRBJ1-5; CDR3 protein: CASSDLLDSNQPQHF
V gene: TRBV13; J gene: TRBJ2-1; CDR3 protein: CASSPGLAGKNEQFF
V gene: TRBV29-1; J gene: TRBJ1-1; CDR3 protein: CSVRRGTVNTEAFF
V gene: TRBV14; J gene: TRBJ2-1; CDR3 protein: CASSPPGVRASYNEQFF
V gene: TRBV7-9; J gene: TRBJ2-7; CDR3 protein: CASSLSGPLYEQYF
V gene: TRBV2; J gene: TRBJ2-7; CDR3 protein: CASSVGTGGASEQYF
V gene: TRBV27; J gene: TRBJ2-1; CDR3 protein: CASSLWPYNEQFF
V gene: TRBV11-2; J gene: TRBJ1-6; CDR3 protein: CASSLGTGNSPLHF
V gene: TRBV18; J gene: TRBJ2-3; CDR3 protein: CASSPRASGADTQYF
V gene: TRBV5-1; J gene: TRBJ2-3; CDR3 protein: CASSWGKTSGSTDTQYF
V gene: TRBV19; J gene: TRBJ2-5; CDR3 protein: CASSDRGRQETQYF
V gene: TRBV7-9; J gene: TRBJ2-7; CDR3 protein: CASTRQGGIYEQYF
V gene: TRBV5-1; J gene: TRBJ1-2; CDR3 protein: CASSLESAAYGYTF
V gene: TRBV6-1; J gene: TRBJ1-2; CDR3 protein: CASRLDRATYGYTF
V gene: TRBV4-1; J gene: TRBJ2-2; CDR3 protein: CASSQLGMGSNTGELFF
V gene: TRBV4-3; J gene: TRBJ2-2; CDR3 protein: CASSRLGALTAANTGELFF
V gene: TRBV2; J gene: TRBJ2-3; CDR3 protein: CASSPRGFTDTQYF
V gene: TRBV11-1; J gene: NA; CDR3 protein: CASRGDGNSYEQYF
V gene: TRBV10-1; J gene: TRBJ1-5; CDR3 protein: CASSEGTFHQPQHF
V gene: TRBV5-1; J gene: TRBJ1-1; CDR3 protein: CASSLSPGNTEAFF
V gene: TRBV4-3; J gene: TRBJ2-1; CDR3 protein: CASSQDVSGARYNEQFF
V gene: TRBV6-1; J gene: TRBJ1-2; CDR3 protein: CASSEAVGTGSGYTF
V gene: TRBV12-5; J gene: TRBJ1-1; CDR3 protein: CASGGQTTEAFF
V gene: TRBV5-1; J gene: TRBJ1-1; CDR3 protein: CASSLTGETEAFF
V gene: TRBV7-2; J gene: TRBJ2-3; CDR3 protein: CASIPPGRTSGDTQYF
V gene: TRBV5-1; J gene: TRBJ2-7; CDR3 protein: CASSLSGLTYEQYF
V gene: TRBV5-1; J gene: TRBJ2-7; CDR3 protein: CASSLGGGTYEQYF
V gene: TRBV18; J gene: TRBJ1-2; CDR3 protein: CASSPDPSYGYTF